Sequencing of this T cell receptor beta chain was carried out in a study of shared clonotypes between healthy human individuals. At the level of the study: For every donor, three CD4 naive, three CD4 memory, two CD8 naive and one CD8 memory plates were used.

Study observations and caveats: Having only a few donors restricted how much genetic and exposure-history diversity was captured. Among donors, sharing of clonotypes was expected to be affected by sequencing depth.

Every immunoSEQ plate was one replicate of a subset's evenly spread DNA. Clones were read by immunoSEQ multiplex PCR, and TCRdb kept only the in-frame ones, dropping some. The sample consists of 1.5 million to 2.5 million clones, approximately 94% of them appearing once. Terminally differentiated effector memory CD45RA+ cells were left out of the naive CD8 fraction, which was CD45RO-negative and positively selected for CCR7. CDR3 length: 11 residues. CDR1 and CDR2 from the germline V gene are SGHNT and YYREEE (reference sequence). V was shortened by 1 base and J by 7 bases, with 6 bases between the two germline ends. Concerning this clone itself: Antigen: not known.

The chain is built from TRBV5-4 and TRBJ2-7; D is uncertain. Sequenced: naive CD8+ T cells sorted from blood. The clonotype originates from a man between 18 and 29 years old in good health. This chain's CDR3 is CASSLMKEQYF. CDR3 DNA: TGTGCCAGCAGCTTGATGAAGGAGCAGTACTTC.